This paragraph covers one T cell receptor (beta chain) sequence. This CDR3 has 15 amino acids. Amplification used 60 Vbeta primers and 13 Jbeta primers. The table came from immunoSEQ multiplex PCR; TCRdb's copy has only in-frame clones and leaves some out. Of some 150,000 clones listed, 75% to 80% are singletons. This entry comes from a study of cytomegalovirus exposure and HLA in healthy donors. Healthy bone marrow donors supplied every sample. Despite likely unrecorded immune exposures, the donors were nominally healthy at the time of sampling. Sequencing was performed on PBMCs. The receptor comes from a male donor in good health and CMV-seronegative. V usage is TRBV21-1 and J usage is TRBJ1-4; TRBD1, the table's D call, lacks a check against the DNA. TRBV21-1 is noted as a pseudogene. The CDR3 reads CASSKFNRSGEKLFF. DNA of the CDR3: TGTGCCAGCAGCAAATTCAACAGGTCAGGTGAAAAACTGTTTTTT.